This TCR beta chain was retrieved from a study of CD8 T cells in Susac syndrome. Study-level information: Patients with Susac syndrome had blood drawn and were at that point therapy-naive, on corticosteroids, or on intravenous immunoglobulin alone.

This CDR3 contains 14 residues. V was pared by 4 bases and J by 5 bases, with 15 bases between. CDR1 is SGHNT and CDR2 is YYREEE in the germline V gene (reference sequence). Random hexamers were used to reverse transcribe the RNA input (about 0.5 to 1 ug). Each CDR3 protein is one row after TCRdb ran MiXCR on the immunoSEQ multiplex PCR reads. Among around 200,000 distinct CDR3 sequences listed, almost 96% were seen once. The clonotype originates from a human donor with Susac syndrome. Sequencing used CD4+ T cells from PBMCs. The chain couples TRBV5-4 to TRBJ1-2; TRBD1 might be the D (6 bases). The DNA of the CDR3 is TGTGCCAGCAGCAGGGGGGGCCAGTCGTATGGCTACACCTTC. Translated: CASSRGGQSYGYTF.